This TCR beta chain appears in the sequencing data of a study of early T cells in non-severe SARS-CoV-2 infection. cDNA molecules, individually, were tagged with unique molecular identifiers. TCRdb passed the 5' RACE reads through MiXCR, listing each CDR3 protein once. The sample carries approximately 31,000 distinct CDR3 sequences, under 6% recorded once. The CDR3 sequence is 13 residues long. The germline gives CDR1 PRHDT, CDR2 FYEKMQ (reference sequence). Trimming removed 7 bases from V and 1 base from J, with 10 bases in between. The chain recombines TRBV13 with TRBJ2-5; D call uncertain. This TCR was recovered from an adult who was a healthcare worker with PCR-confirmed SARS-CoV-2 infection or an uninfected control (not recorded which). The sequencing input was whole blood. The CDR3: CASTPLGQETQYF. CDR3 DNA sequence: TGTGCCAGCACCCCGTTAGGCCAAGAGACCCAGTACTTC.